This T cell receptor beta chain comes out of a study of PD-L1 blockade in urothelial cancer (dated by TCRdb to about 2017). For context, the study as a whole: Every patient began therapy in the mid-2010s and was given atezolizumab 1,200 mg intravenously every 3 weeks. Twenty-five of 29 patients were identified as males with urothelial cancer of bladder origin, and a prior smoking history was reported by 18 of 29 patients. Patients had an ECOG performance status of 0 or 1 and had received between 0 and 3 prior chemotherapy regimens. Blood samples were analyzed at two time points: 3 weeks after treatment start (second dose) and 6 weeks after treatment start. Blood samples gave a median of 141,255 T cells and 82,636 unique TCRs, with a median clonality of approximately 0.08. The study, an exploratory multi-omic analysis, examined somatic, immune and clinical correlates of response to PD-L1 blockade with atezolizumab in urothelial cancer. Pretreatment tumor samples, along with matched peripheral blood serially collected before and after atezolizumab treatment, were subjected to TCR sequencing. Durable clinical benefit was defined as progression-free survival longer than 6 months, and TCR features were also tested against progression-free and overall survival. In the same patients, whole exome sequencing and RNA sequencing of pretreatment tumors were performed in addition to TCR sequencing. Durable clinical benefit was achieved by nine patients and was not achieved by 20 patients. Pretreatment blood TCR-seq was available for about 27 patients, at least one posttreatment blood collection was obtained for around 25 patients, and tumor TCR-seq was available for around 25 patients.

The sample's time point label is to be understood as: peripheral blood 6 weeks after treatment start. A total of around 30 patients with locally advanced or metastatic urothelial carcinoma, treated at Memorial Sloan Kettering on a trial protocol, made up the cohort. Peripheral blood mononuclear cells were collected pretreatment and during treatment, with between 1 and 8 total time points per patient. The Qiagen DNeasy Blood extraction kit was used to purify genomic DNA from total PBMCs and tumor samples. Collected pretreatment and during treatment, PBMCs were isolated and stored as previously described. The paper as a whole reports these results and caveats: A pretreatment peripheral blood TCR clonality below the median was linked to improved progression-free and overall survival. Patients with durable benefit showed greater expansion of tumor-associated TCR clones in peripheral blood 3 weeks after starting treatment (n ≈ 23, p = 0.022). Small sample size (n ≈ 30) and many exploratory analyses mean the results are intended to be hypothesis-generating.

From the cysteine through the phenylalanine, the CDR3 covers 15 amino acids. The read is trimmed to its CDR3 DNA, 45 bases read in frame from base 1. Sequences LNHDA (CDR1) and SQIVND (CDR2) are obtained from the germline V gene (reference sequence). At the junction V is shortened by 3 bases and J by 5 bases, with 16 bases in between. This clone was recorded once. This receptor's antigen is unknown. There are no base qualities to consult, and no much larger clone falls within one base. Synthetic TCR analog templates were spiked into each PCR to estimate absolute template abundance from read counts. TCRbeta CDR3 regions were amplified from genomic DNA with bias-controlled V and J gene primers using the immunoSEQ assay. Sequencing of rearranged TCRbeta segments was done at approximately 20X coverage. In the paper's pipeline: Sequencing errors were corrected by clustering, and CDR3s were annotated against IMGT so that V, D and J genes could be assigned. Only productive TCRbeta rearrangements were used in downstream analyses, excluding out-of-frame or stop-codon sequences. Clonality was calculated as one minus the Shannon entropy normalized by the log of the number of unique productive sequences. Fisher's exact test with Benjamini-Hochberg correction, using a cutoff of adjusted p below 0.01, was how clones that differed between time points or between blood and tumor were identified. Drawn from immuneACCESS, this table holds only the in-frame rearrangements with V and J called that TCRdb kept. Clones are partly lost; checked studies trace under half to an unresolved V gene and leave the rest unexplained. Clone size and V and J calls were adopted from that table, with D and trimming inferred from the DNA. Present in this sample are about 29,000 clones, roughly 84% of which were seen just once. 2.5% to 3% of the sample is in the top ten clones.

The receptor was isolated from a man between 70 and 80 years old with urothelial cancer. The chain is encoded by TRBV19 joined to TRBJ1-1, with TRBD1 as a weak D call on 6 bases. Source: PBMCs, taken around atezolizumab (anti-PD-L1) treatment. The nucleotides read TGTGCCAGTAGTATTACTCCCGCAGGGGAGACTGAAGCTTTCTTT. This yields the protein CASSITPAGETEAFF.